The clone carrying this TCR beta chain has ten or more counts. What it recognizes is unknown. The source of the sample is a study of regulatory T cells in long-lasting Graves disease. Study-wide findings and caveats: The study found lower TCR diversity in persistent Graves' patients than in newly diagnosed ones. Relative to new patients (around 1,000), persistent patients exhibited greater sharing of public clonotypes (about 3,000).

The CDR3 has 17 amino acids. Trimming cost V 4 bases and J 7 bases, with 25 bases left between them. CDR1 and CDR2 from the germline V gene are MNHEY and SMNVEV (reference sequence). Relying on iRepertoire HTBI primers and Arm-PCR of CDR3 regions, the team built TCR beta libraries. TCRdb ran MiXCR on the multiplex PCR reads and lists one entry per CDR3 protein. Among 400,000 to 450,000 distinct CDR3 sequences, about a sixth were seen once, and the ten largest hold about 10%. As to time point: newly diagnosed GD, antithyroid drugs for less than 3 months. RNA from PBMCs was the source of the TCR library. These data were also filed under a second study, of T cells in Graves' hyperthyroidism and ophthalmopathy. This second study says: No progression to ophthalmopathy during 18 months of follow-up defined stable disease. Exclusions: uncontrolled infection, other autoimmune disease, pregnancy, lactation.

This sequence was found in a woman in her twenties or thirties with Graves disease. The chain couples TRBV27 to TRBJ1-2; D may be TRBD1 (5 bases). The material sequenced was peripheral blood mononuclear cells (PBMCs), taken at new diagnosis, from a patient treated with antithyroid drugs. The CDR3 DNA reads as TGTGCCAGCAGTTCCCGGGCCTTAGAGGCAGGGAGTGGTGGCTACACCTTC. It translates to CASSSRALEAGSGGYTF.